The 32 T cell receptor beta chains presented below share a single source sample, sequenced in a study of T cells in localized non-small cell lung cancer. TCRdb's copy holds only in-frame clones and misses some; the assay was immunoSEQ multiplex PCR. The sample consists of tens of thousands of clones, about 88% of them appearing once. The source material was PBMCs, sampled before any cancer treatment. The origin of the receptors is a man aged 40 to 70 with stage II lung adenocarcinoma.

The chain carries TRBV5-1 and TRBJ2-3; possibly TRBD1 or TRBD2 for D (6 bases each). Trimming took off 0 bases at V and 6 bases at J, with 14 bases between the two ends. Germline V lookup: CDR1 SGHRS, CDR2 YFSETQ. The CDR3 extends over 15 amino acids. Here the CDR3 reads CASSLEGGRLDTQYF. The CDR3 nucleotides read TGCGCCAGCAGCTTGGAGGGGGGCCGGTTGGATACGCAGTATTTT.

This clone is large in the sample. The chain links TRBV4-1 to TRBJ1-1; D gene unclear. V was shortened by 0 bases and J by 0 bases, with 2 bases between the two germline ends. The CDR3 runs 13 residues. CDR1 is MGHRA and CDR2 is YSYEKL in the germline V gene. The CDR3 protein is CASSQEVNTEAFF. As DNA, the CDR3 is TGCGCCAGCAGCCAAGAAGTGAACACTGAAGCTTTCTTT.

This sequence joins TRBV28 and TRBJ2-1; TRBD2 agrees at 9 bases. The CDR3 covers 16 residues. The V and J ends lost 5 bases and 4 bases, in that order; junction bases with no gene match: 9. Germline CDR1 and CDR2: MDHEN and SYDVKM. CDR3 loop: CASSLPRRGGYNEQFF. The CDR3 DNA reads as TGTGCCAGCAGTCTCCCGCGGCGGGGGGGGTACAATGAGCAGTTCTTC.

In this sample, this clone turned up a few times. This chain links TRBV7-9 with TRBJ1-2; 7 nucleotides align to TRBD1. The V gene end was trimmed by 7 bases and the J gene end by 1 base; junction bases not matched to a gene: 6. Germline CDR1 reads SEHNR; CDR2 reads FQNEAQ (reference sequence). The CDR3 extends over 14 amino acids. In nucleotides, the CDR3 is TGTGCCAGCATCGCCGGGACAGTTAACTATGGCTACACCTTC. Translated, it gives CASIAGTVNYGYTF.

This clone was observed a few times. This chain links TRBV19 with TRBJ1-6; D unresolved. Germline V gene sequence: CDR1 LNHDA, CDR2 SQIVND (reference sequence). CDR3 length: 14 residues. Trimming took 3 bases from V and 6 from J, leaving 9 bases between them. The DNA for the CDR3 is TGTGCCAGTAGTATCAGAGGCCCTAATTCACCCCTCCACTTT. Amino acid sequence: CASSIRGPNSPLHF.

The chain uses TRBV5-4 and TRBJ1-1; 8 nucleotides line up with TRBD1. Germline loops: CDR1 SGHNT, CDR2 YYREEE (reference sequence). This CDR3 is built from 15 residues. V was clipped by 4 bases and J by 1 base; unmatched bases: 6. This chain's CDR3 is CASSRDRGQNTEAFF. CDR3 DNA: TGTGCCAGCAGCCGAGACAGGGGCCAGAACACTGAAGCTTTCTTT.

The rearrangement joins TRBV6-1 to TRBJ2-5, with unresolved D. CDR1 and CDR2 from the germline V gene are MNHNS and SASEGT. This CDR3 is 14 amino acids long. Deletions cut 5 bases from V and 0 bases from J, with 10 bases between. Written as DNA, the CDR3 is TGTGCCAGCAGTTCGCGCCCGGACCAAGAGACCCAGTACTTC. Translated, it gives CASSSRPDQETQYF.

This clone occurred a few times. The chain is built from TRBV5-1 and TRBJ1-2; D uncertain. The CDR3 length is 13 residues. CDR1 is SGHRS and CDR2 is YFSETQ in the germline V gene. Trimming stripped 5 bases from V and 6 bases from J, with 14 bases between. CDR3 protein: CASSSDGEDGYTF. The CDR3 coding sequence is TGCGCCAGCAGTTCGGACGGGGAAGATGGCTACACCTTC.

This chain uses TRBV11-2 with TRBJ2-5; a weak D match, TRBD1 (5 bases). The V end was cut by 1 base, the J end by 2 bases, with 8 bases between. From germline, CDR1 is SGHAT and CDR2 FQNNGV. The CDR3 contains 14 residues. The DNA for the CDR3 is TGTGCCAGCAGCTTAGGGTCAGGGCAAGAGACCCAGTACTTC. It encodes CASSLGSGQETQYF.

Here the CDR3 reads CASSRAGELFF. The CDR3 region has the DNA TGTGCCAGCAGTCGGGCAGGGGAGCTGTTTTTT. The chain joins TRBV6-5 to TRBJ2-2, with no clear D. The V gene lost 5 bases and the J gene lost 8 bases, with 6 bases spanning the gap. Germline CDR1 MNHEY, CDR2 SVGAGI. CDR3 length: 11 amino acids.

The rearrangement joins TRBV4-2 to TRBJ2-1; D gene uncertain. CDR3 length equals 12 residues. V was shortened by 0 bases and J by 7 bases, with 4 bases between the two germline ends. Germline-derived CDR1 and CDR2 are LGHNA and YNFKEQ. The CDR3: CASSQERNEQFF. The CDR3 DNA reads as TGTGCCAGCAGCCAAGAGAGAAATGAGCAGTTCTTC.

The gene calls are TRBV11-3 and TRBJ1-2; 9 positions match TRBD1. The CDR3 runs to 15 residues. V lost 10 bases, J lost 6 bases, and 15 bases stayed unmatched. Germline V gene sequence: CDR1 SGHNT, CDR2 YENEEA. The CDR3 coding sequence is TGTGCCACCCTTATCTACAGGGGGCGAGTCAATGGCTACACCTTC. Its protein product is CATLIYRGRVNGYTF. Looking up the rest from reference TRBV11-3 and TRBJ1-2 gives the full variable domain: EAGVVQSPRYKIIEKKQPVAFWCNPISGHNTLYWYLQNLGQGPELLIRYENEEAVDDSQLPKDRFSAERLKGVDSTLKIQPAELGDSAVYLCATLIYRGRVNGYTFGSGTRLTVV.

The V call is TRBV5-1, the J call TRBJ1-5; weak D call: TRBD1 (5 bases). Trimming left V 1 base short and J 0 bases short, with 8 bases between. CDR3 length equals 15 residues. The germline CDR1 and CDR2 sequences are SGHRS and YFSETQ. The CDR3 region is CASSLKGDSNQPQHF. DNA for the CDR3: TGCGCCAGCAGCTTGAAAGGGGATAGCAATCAGCCCCAGCATTTT. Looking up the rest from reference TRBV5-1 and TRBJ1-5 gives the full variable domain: KAGVTQTPRYLIKTRGQQVTLSCSPISGHRSVSWYQQTPGQGLQFLFEYFSETQRNKGNFPGRFSGRQFSNSRSEMNVSTLELGDSALYLCASSLKGDSNQPQHFGDGTRLSIL.

The CDR3 nucleotides read TGTGCCAGTAACTCCGTGAGGGGACAGAGTTTCTATGGCTACACCTTC. This gives the protein CASNSVRGQSFYGYTF. The chain has TRBV19 and TRBJ1-2; TRBD1 aligns across 7 bases. This CDR3 spans 16 amino acids. With 7 bases clipped from V and 4 bases from J, the junction kept 15 bases outside the gene matches. Looked up from germline, CDR1 is LNHDA and CDR2 is SQIVND (reference sequence).

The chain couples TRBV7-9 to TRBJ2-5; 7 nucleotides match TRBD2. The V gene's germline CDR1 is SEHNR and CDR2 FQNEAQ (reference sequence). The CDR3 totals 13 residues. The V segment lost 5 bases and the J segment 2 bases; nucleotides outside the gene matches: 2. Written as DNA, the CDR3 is TGTGCCAGCAGCCCTAGCGGTCAAGAGACCCAGTACTTC. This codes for CASSPSGQETQYF.

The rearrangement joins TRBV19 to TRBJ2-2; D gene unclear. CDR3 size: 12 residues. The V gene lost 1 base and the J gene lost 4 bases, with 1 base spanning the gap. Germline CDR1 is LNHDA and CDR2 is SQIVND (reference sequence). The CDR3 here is CASSIATGELFF. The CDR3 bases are TGTGCCAGTAGTATAGCCACCGGGGAGCTGTTTTTT.

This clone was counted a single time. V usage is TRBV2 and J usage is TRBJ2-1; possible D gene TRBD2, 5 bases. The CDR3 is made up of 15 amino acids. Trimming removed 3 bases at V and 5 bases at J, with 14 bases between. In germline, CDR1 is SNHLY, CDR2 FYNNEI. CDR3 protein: CASSETGRPHNEQFF. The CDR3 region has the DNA TGTGCCAGCAGTGAGACGGGAAGACCCCACAATGAGCAGTTCTTC.

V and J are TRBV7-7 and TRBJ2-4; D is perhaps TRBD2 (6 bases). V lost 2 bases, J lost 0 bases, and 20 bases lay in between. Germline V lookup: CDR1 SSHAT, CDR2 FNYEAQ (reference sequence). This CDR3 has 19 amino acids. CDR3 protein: CASSLLTVGGFLAKNIQYF. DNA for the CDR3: TGTGCCAGCAGCTTACTGACAGTGGGGGGTTTTTTAGCCAAAAACATTCAGTACTTC.

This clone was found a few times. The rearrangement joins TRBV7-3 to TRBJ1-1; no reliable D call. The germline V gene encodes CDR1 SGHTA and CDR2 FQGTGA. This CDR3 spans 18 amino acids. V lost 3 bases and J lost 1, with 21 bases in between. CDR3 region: CASSFSGGWAAWNTEAFF. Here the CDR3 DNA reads TGTGCCAGCAGCTTCTCTGGAGGGTGGGCCGCTTGGAACACTGAAGCTTTCTTT.

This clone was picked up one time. The CDR3 DNA reads as TGTGCCTCTAAGGTGGGGAACACCGGGGAGCTGTTTTTT. Protein product: CASKVGNTGELFF. V usage is TRBV6-6 and J usage is TRBJ2-2; D ambiguous. The CDR3 covers 13 residues. Per the germline V gene, CDR1 is MNHNY and CDR2 is SVGAGI (reference sequence). V was trimmed by 11 bases and J by 1 base, leaving 11 bases between them.

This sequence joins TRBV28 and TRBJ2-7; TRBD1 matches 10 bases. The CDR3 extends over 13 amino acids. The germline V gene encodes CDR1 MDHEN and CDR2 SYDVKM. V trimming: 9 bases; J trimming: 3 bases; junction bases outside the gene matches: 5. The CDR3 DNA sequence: TGTGCCAGTACCGGGACAGGGGACTACGAGCAGTACGTC. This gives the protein CASTGTGDYEQYV.

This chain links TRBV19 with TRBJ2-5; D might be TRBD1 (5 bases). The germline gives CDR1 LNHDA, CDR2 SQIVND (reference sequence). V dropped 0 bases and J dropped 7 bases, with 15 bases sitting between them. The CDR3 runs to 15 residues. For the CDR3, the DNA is TGTGCCAGTAGTATAGATCACGACCCCACAGGGACCCAGTACTTC. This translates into CASSIDHDPTGTQYF.

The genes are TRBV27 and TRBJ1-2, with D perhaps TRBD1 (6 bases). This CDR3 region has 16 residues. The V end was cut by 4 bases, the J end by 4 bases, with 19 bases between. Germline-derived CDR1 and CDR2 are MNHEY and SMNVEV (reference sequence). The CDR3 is CASSYSGDRGSYGYTF. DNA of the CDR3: TGTGCCAGCAGTTACTCAGGGGATAGGGGCAGCTATGGCTACACCTTC.

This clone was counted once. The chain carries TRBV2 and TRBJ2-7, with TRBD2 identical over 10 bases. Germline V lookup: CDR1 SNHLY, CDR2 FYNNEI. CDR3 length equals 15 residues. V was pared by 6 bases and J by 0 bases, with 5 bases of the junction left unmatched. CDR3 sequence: CASRETSGHSYEQYF. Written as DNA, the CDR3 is TGTGCCAGCAGGGAGACTAGCGGGCACTCCTACGAGCAGTACTTC.

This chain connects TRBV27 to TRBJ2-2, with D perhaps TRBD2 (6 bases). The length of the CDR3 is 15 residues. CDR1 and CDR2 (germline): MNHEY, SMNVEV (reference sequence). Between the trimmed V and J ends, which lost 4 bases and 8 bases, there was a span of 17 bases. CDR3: CASSSMGRRGGELFF. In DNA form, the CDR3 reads TGTGCCAGCAGTTCCATGGGTCGTCGGGGGGGGGAGCTGTTTTTT.

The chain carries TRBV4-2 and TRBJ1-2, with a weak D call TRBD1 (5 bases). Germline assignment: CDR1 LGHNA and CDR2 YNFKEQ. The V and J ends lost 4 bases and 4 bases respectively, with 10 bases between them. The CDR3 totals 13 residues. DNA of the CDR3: TGTGCCAGCAGCCCCCCCAGGGCCTATGGCTACACCTTC. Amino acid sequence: CASSPPRAYGYTF.

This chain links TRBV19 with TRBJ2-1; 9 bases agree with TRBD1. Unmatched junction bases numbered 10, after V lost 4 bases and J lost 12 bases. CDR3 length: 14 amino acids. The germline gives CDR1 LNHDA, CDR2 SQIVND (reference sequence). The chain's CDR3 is CASSRGGDRGWQFF. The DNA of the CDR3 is TGTGCCAGTAGTAGGGGAGGAGACAGGGGGTGGCAGTTCTTC.

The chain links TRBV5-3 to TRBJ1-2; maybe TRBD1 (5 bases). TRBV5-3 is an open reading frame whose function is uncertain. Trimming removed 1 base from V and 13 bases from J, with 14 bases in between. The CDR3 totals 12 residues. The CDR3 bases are TGTGCCAGAAGCTTGAGACCTAATGGGGGCACCTTC. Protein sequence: CARSLRPNGGTF.

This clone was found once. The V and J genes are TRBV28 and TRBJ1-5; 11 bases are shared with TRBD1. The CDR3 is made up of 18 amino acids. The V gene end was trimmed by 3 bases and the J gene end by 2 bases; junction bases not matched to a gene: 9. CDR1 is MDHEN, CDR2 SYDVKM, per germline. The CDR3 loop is CASSFWGQGEGGNQPQHF. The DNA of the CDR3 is TGTGCCAGCAGTTTTTGGGGACAGGGGGAAGGGGGCAATCAGCCCCAGCATTTT.

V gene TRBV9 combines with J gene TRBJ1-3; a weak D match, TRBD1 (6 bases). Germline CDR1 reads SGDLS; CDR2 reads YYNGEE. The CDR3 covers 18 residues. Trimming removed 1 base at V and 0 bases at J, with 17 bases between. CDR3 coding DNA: TGTGCCAGCAGCGTAAGACTAGAACAGGGAAGCTCTGGAAACACCATATATTTT. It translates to CASSVRLEQGSSGNTIYF.

CDR3 nucleotides: TGCGCCAGCAGCTGGGGAGAGACCCAGTACTTC. Its protein is CASSWGETQYF. The rearrangement uses TRBV4-1 and TRBJ2-5; D gene ambiguous. V shed 5 bases and J shed 4 bases, with 5 bases lying between them. Per germline, CDR1 MGHRA and CDR2 YSYEKL. This CDR3 region has 11 residues.

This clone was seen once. In DNA form, the CDR3 reads TGTGCCAGCAGCTTAGATCCGGGGATTATGCAGTTCTTC. Translated, it gives CASSLDPGIMQFF. The chain links TRBV11-2 to TRBJ2-1; a weak D match, TRBD2 (5 bases). The CDR3 sequence is 13 residues long. V dropped 0 bases and J dropped 12 bases, with 12 bases sitting between them. The V gene's germline CDR1 is SGHAT and CDR2 FQNNGV.